The rows below give T cell receptor beta chains drawn from one sample of a study of human CD8 memory T cell subsets. MiXCR, applied by TCRdb to the 5' RACE reads, yields one record per CDR3 protein. This table holds about 7,900 distinct CDR3 sequences, 3% to 5% found once. Sequencing was performed on CD8+ T cells from PBMCs. The source is a human donor in good health. Each CDR3 is given with its conserved first and last residue. A D gene is named only where the DNA matches it firmly. Not every row has a clone size; where given, it reads once, few, many or a size class.

>many|.|TRBV12-5|TRBJ1-2
TGTGCTAGTGGTTTGGGTACAGGGTACTATGGCTACACCTTC
CASGLGTGYYGYTF
>few|.|TRBV4-1|TRBJ1-1
TGCGCCAGCAGCCACAGTGGGCAGACTATGAACACTGAAGCTTTCTTT
CASSHSGQTMNTEAFF
>medium-sized|.|TRBV15|TRBJ1-1
TGTGCCACCAGCAGCAGGGGTACAGGCACTGAAGCTTTCTTT
CATSSRGTGTEAFF
>many|.|TRBV28|TRBJ1-2
TGTGCCAGCAGTTTATTATCGAGCGAGTACTATGGCTACACCTTC
CASSLLSSEYYGYTF
>many|.|TRBV9|TRBJ2-5
TGTGCCAGCAGCGCCGGACTTGAAGGCCGCCCGGAGACCCAGTACTTC
CASSAGLEGRPETQYF
>many|.|TRBV14|TRBJ2-7
TGTGCCAGCAGCATTACAGGATATAAGTTTTACGAGCAGTACTTC
CASSITGYKFYEQYF
>many|.|TRBV27|TRBJ1-1
TGTGCCAGCAGTCCTATTTTTATTTGGGTTTCTAACACTGAAGCTTTCTTT
CASSPIFIWVSNTEAFF
>medium-sized|.|TRBV29-1|TRBJ2-5
TGCAGCGTTGACAGCGCTGAGGGCCGGGAGACCCAGTACTTC
CSVDSAEGRETQYF
>many|.|TRBV14|TRBJ2-2
TGTGCCAGCAGCCCATTAGGGGGGAACACCGGGGAGCTGTTTTTT
CASSPLGGNTGELFF
>many|TRBD1|TRBV29-1|TRBJ2-5
TGCAGCGCCCTACAGGGGATCCAAGAGACCCAGTACTTC
CSALQGIQETQYF
>.|TRBD1|TRBV4-1|TRBJ1-4
TGCGCCAGCAGCCTCCACAGGGGGACTAATGAAAAACTGTTTTTT
CASSLHRGTNEKLFF
>many|TRBD1|TRBV5-4|TRBJ1-2
TGTGCCAGCAGCTTGGGACAGGGGGCGCCGGGGAAGCGGGAAACCTTC
CASSLGQGAPGKRETF
>many|TRBD1|TRBV28|TRBJ1-2
TGTGCCAGCAGGCCGGGACAGCCGTACTATGGCTACACCTTC
CASRPGQPYYGYTF
>few|.|TRBV27|TRBJ2-3
TGTGCCAGCAGTTCCATTACGCAGTATTTT
CASSSITQYF
>many|.|TRBV5-6|TRBJ2-1
TGTGCCAGCAGCTTGACCAGGCCAGGATTCTATGAGCAGTTCTTC
CASSLTRPGFYEQFF
>many|TRBD1|TRBV28|TRBJ1-5
TGTGCCAGCAGTTTTTTGAAGACAGGGGGCTATCAGCCCCAGCATTTT
CASSFLKTGGYQPQHF
>few|.|TRBV6-5|TRBJ2-1
TGTGCCAGCAGTTACTCGGATAGCAATGAGCAGTTCTTC
CASSYSDSNEQFF
>many|.|TRBV6-5|TRBJ1-1
TGTGCCAGCAGGGTGGGGAGAAACACTGAAGCTTTCTTT
CASRVGRNTEAFF
>many|.|TRBV7-8|TRBJ1-1
TGTGCCAGCAGTTGGAGGGGGTCGGTCACTGAAGCTTTCTTT
CASSWRGSVTEAFF
>many|.|TRBV7-9|TRBJ1-5
TGTGCCAGCAGCTTAGCCCAGGGGAGGCATCAGCCCCAGCATTTT
CASSLAQGRHQPQHF
>medium-sized|.|TRBV25-1|TRBJ1-2
TGTGCCAGCAGAACAGGGTATCGGGATGGCTACACCTTC
CASRTGYRDGYTF
>medium-sized|.|TRBV19|TRBJ2-1
TGTGCCAGTAGTATTCGGAGCGGTTCCTACAATGAGCAGTTCTTC
CASSIRSGSYNEQFF
>medium-sized|.|TRBV3-1|TRBJ1-1
TGTGCCAGCAGGTCAACAGGAAATGAAGCTTTCTTT
CASRSTGNEAFF
>many|.|TRBV7-2|TRBJ2-7
TGTGCCAGCAGCTTAGGGGGACCTGGGTACGAGCAGTACTTC
CASSLGGPGYEQYF
>few|TRBD2|TRBV20-1|TRBJ2-1
TGCAGTGCTAGTCAAAAAGCGGGGGGAGGTAATGAGCAGTTCTTC
CSASQKAGGGNEQFF
>few|TRBD1|TRBV6-2/TRBV6-3|TRBJ2-1
TGTGCCAGCAGTTATTTAGGGACAGGGACCTACAATGAGCAGTTCTTC
CASSYLGTGTYNEQFF
>few|.|TRBV10-3|TRBJ2-2
TGTGCCATCAGTGGGGTCAGGTACACCGGGGAGCTGTTTTTT
CAISGVRYTGELFF
>medium-sized|.|TRBV7-2|TRBJ1-2
TGTGCCAGCAGCTTGGTCTCCGGGGGCTTAGATGGCTACACCTTC
CASSLVSGGLDGYTF
>many|.|TRBV19|TRBJ2-2
TGTGCCAGTAGTCCAGGGACGACCGGGGAGCTGTTTTTT
CASSPGTTGELFF
>many|TRBD2|TRBV23-1|TRBJ2-3
TGCGCCAGCAGTCACCTTTCGGGACTAGCGGTTCCAGATACGCAGTATTTT
CASSHLSGLAVPDTQYF
>many|.|TRBV20-1|TRBJ1-5
TGCAGTGCTACAGAGGGTGGGGCGCTCCCAGTCCAGCATTTT
CSATEGGALPVQHF
>many|.|TRBV20-1|TRBJ2-7
TGCAGTGCTACCCAGGGGGAGGGGACCCCCTACGAGCAGTACTTC
CSATQGEGTPYEQYF
>.|.|TRBV5-1|TRBJ2-2
TGCGCCAGCAGCTTGGACGGCACCGGGGAGCTGTTTTTT
CASSLDGTGELFF
>many|.|TRBV20-1|TRBJ2-7
TGCAGTGCTAGTGGGCCGGAGCGACCCAACGAGCAGTACTTC
CSASGPERPNEQYF
>many|TRBD2|TRBV6-4|TRBJ2-3
TGTGCCAGCAGTGTACTAGCGGGGGGCGAGGATACGCAGTATTTT
CASSVLAGGEDTQYF
>many|.|TRBV6-5|TRBJ1-5
TGTGCCAGCGGACTGTATAGCAATCAGCCCCAGCATTTT
CASGLYSNQPQHF